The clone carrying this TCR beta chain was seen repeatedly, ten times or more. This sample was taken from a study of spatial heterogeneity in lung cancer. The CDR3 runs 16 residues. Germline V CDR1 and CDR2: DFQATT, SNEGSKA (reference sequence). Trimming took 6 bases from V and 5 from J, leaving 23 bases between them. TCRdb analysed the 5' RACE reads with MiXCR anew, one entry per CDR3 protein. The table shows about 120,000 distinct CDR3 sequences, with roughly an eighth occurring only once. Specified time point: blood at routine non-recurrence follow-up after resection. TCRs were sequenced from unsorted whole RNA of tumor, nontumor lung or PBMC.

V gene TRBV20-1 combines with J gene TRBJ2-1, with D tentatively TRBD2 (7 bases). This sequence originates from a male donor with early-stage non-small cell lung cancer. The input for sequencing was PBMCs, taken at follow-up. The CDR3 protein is CSAWADRGAMNNEQFF. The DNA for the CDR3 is TGCAGTGCCTGGGCAGATCGGGGGGCCATGAACAATGAGCAGTTCTTC.